The 26 T cell receptor beta chains reported below all come from one sample, sequenced in a study of T cells after yellow fever vaccination (dated by TCRdb to 2018 to 2020). What this sample's treatment or condition label stands for: live attenuated yellow fever vaccine strain. Library preparation was by 5' RACE. The sample was run on an Illumina HiSeq 2500. TCRdb redid the processing of the public reads, applying fastp at Q25 and MiXCR, and retained in-frame beta chains. One record per CDR3 amino acid sequence lists the most common genes and DNA. The sample contains 250,000 to 300,000 distinct CDR3 sequences, under 15% of them found a single time. Of the sample, about 0.51% falls within the top ten clones. The sample in question was CD4+ T cells sorted from PBMCs, obtained 45 days after the yellow fever booster vaccination. These receptors were taken from a man aged 30-40 years who received the YFV17D yellow fever vaccine.

The rearrangement uses TRBV19 and TRBJ2-5; D gene unclear. The CDR3 consists of 12 residues. V was trimmed by 5 bases and J by 4 bases, leaving 8 bases between them. Germline assignment: CDR1 LNHDA and CDR2 SQIVND (reference sequence). In DNA, the CDR3 is TGTGCCAGTAGTGCCAATACAGAGACCCAGTACTTC. This gives the protein CASSANTETQYF.

This clonotype was seen only a few times. The chain carries TRBV20-1 and TRBJ2-1; D may be TRBD2 (5 bases). The CDR3 runs 11 residues. The V end was cut by 6 bases, the J end by 6 bases, with 9 bases between. Germline loops: CDR1 DFQATT, CDR2 SNEGSKA (reference sequence). CDR3 region: CSALEGNEQFF. CDR3 DNA sequence: TGCAGTGCCCTCGAGGGCAATGAGCAGTTCTTC.

This clonotype showed up just a few times. V and J are TRBV29-1 and TRBJ1-5; 9 nucleotides line up with TRBD1. Germline V CDR1 and CDR2: SQVTM, ANQGSEA. This CDR3 contains 14 residues. Trimming cost V 7 bases and J 7 bases; bases outside gene matches: 11. CDR3 protein: CSAEAGDRVQPQHF. In DNA, the CDR3 is TGCAGCGCCGAGGCGGGGGACAGGGTACAGCCCCAGCATTTT.

The rearrangement joins TRBV5-1 to TRBJ2-1; possibly TRBD2 for D (6 bases). Trimming cost V 5 bases and J 1 base, with 13 bases left between them. The V gene's germline CDR1 is SGHRS and CDR2 YFSETQ. The CDR3 extends over 15 amino acids. The CDR3 bases are TGCGCCAGCAGTTTTGGGGCGGGGTCCTACAATGAGCAGTTCTTC. Encoded protein: CASSFGAGSYNEQFF.

The sample holds many counts of this clonotype. The rearrangement links TRBV7-2 to TRBJ2-5, with D unclear. Germline loops: CDR1 SGHTA, CDR2 FQGNSA. There are 11 residues in the CDR3. Trimming pared 3 bases from V and 4 bases from J, leaving 3 bases between. The CDR3 protein is CASSFLETQYF. Written as DNA, the CDR3 is TGTGCCAGCAGCTTCTTAGAGACCCAGTACTTC.

This clonotype has at least ten counts. The chain joins TRBV7-9 to TRBJ2-1; D perhaps matches TRBD2 (6 bases). Trimming took off 2 bases at V and 0 bases at J, with 11 bases between the two ends. Germline CDR1 and CDR2: SEHNR and FQNEAQ (reference sequence). This CDR3 is built from 16 residues. As DNA, the CDR3 is TGTGCCAGCAGCTTAAGTGGCGGGGCCTCCTACAATGAGCAGTTCTTC. Its translation: CASSLSGGASYNEQFF.

A word on this clonotype: Relative to the germline gene, one junction end is altered; a read error may explain this. The gene calls are TRBV4-3 and TRBJ2-1; 8 bases agree with TRBD1. CDR1 and CDR2 from the germline V gene are LGHNA and YSLEER. The CDR3 loop spans 15 amino acids. The CDR3 reads CASIQEGDRYEEQFF. As DNA, the CDR3 is TGCGCCAGCATCCAAGAGGGGGACAGGTACGAAGAGCAGTTCTTC.

V is TRBV28 and J is TRBJ2-3, with D hard to call. CDR1 is MDHEN, CDR2 SYDVKM, per germline. The CDR3 is 13 amino acids. V shed 7 bases and J shed 4 bases, with 12 bases lying between them. The CDR3 loop is CASTAPSPDTQYF. The CDR3 DNA is TGTGCCAGCACGGCACCTTCACCAGATACGCAGTATTTT.

The rearrangement links TRBV20-1 to TRBJ2-7; D is ambiguous. The CDR3 length is 11 residues. CDR1 is DFQATT and CDR2 is SNEGSKA in the germline V gene (reference sequence). The DNA for the CDR3 is TGCAGCGCCATGGTAGACTACGAGCAGTACTTC. Its protein is CSAMVDYEQYF.

The V gene is TRBV5-1, the J gene TRBJ1-1; 8 bases agree with TRBD1. The CDR3 is 16 residues long. CDR1 SGHRS and CDR2 YFSETQ come from the germline V gene. J was trimmed by 5 bases and V by 4 bases; bases with no gene match: 13. The CDR3 DNA is TGCGCCAGCAGCCCTACCGGACAGGGATTAGGAACTGAAGCTTTCTTT. Translation: CASSPTGQGLGTEAFF.

CDR3 residues: CATQRDGRMVVQYF. CDR3 DNA: TGTGCCACGCAGCGCGACGGGAGGATGGTCGTGCAGTACTTC. The genes are TRBV10-3 and TRBJ2-7; 7 bases fit TRBD2. V was pared by 10 bases and J by 9 bases, with 18 bases of the junction left unmatched. Germline loops: CDR1 ENHRY, CDR2 SYGVKD. CDR3 length: 14 amino acids.

This clonotype turned up a few times. V gene TRBV20-1 combines with J gene TRBJ2-1; 9 bases map to TRBD2. This CDR3 has 14 amino acids. V lost 3 bases, J lost 10 bases, and 10 bases stayed unmatched. Germline V gives CDR1 DFQATT, CDR2 SNEGSKA (reference sequence). The CDR3 region has the DNA TGCAGTGCTAGTATGGTTAGCGGGAGCGTAGAGCAGTTCTTC. This sequence encodes CSASMVSGSVEQFF.

This clonotype has just a few counts. The chain has TRBV11-2 and TRBJ1-5; a possible D gene is TRBD1 (6 bases). Trimming left V 5 bases short and J 2 bases short, with 10 bases between. Germline V gene lookup returns CDR1 SGHAT and CDR2 FQNNGV. This CDR3 comprises 14 residues. CDR3 amino acids: CASSPSGGNQPQHF. The CDR3 DNA is TGTGCCAGCAGCCCATCAGGGGGCAATCAGCCCCAGCATTTT.

This chain joins TRBV5-6 and TRBJ2-3; TRBD2 might be the D (6 bases). The CDR3 has 15 amino acids. Germline-derived CDR1 and CDR2 are SGHDT and YYEEEE. V was pared by 3 bases and J by 4 bases, with 15 bases between. The CDR3 bases are TGTGCCAGCAGCTGGGACTTGAAAAGGTCAGATACGCAGTATTTT. Protein sequence: CASSWDLKRSDTQYF.

At least ten counts were recorded for this clonotype. The chain employs TRBV29-1 and TRBJ2-1; D is undetermined. The CDR3 has 13 residues. The germline gives CDR1 SQVTM, CDR2 ANQGSEA. V lost 1 base and J lost 6, with 10 bases in between. The CDR3 reads CSVEVLFGNEQFF. As DNA, the CDR3 is TGCAGCGTTGAAGTTTTATTTGGCAATGAGCAGTTCTTC.

The V and J genes are TRBV7-9 and TRBJ1-2, with a tentative D call TRBD1 (5 bases). The ends were cut back, 5 bases at V and 6 bases at J, with 13 bases in the middle. Germline loops: CDR1 SEHNR, CDR2 FQNEAQ (reference sequence). This CDR3 has 13 residues. The CDR3 nucleotides are TGTGCCAGCAGCCGGGACTCCCGGGATGGCTACACCTTC. This sequence encodes CASSRDSRDGYTF.

This rearrangement joins TRBV19 to TRBJ2-7; D is uncertain. Germline loops: CDR1 LNHDA, CDR2 SQIVND (reference sequence). The CDR3 totals 14 residues. Deletions cut 1 base from V and 7 bases from J, with 14 bases between. The CDR3 loop reads CASSIAGGVGEQYF. The CDR3, as DNA: TGTGCCAGTAGTATAGCGGGTGGAGTCGGAGAGCAGTACTTC. The variable domain in full, completed from reference TRBV19 and TRBJ2-7, reads DGGITQSPKYLFRKEGQNVTLSCEQNLNHDAMYWYRQDPGQGLRLIYYSQIVNDFQKGDIAEGYSVSREKKESFPLTVTSAQKNPTAFYLCASSIAGGVGEQYFGPGTRLTVT.

This clonotype was seen a few times. V gene TRBV13 combines with J gene TRBJ2-7; D possibly corresponds to TRBD1 (6 bases). CDR1 is PRHDT, CDR2 FYEKMQ, per germline (reference sequence). Trimming removed 0 bases from V and 0 bases from J, with 9 bases in between. There are 15 residues in the CDR3. CDR3 nucleotides: TGTGCCAGCAGCTTAGGGGACAGACTCTCCTACGAGCAGTACTTC. The encoded protein is CASSLGDRLSYEQYF.

The chain has TRBV29-1 and TRBJ1-5, with 9 bases aligning to TRBD1. V dropped 5 bases and J dropped 4; count of bases not matched to a gene: 6. Germline CDR1 is SQVTM and CDR2 is ANQGSEA. The CDR3 has 14 residues. CDR3 in DNA: TGCAGCGTTACAGGGGGCCCAGGGAATCAGCCCCAGCATTTT. It yields the protein CSVTGGPGNQPQHF.

CDR3 residues: CASSLGFGATFTYEQYF. Written as DNA, the CDR3 is TGTGCCAGCAGCTTAGGATTCGGGGCGACTTTTACCTACGAGCAGTACTTC. This sequence joins TRBV7-2 and TRBJ2-7; D tentatively fits TRBD1 or TRBD2 (5 bases each). V dropped 1 base and J dropped 2 bases, with 18 bases sitting between them. The germline V gene encodes CDR1 SGHTA and CDR2 FQGNSA. There are 17 residues in the CDR3.

The chain carries TRBV19 and TRBJ2-7; either TRBD1 or TRBD2 may fit D (5 bases each). The germline V and J ends were trimmed by 6 bases and 2 bases, with 20 bases remaining between them. The germline gives CDR1 LNHDA, CDR2 SQIVND (reference sequence). The CDR3 extends over 16 amino acids. The CDR3 bases are TGTGCCAGTAGCCCCAGAGGGGCTGGCTCCACCTACGAGCAGTACTTC. Protein sequence: CASSPRGAGSTYEQYF. The variable domain in full, with the rest retrieved from reference TRBV19 and TRBJ2-7, is DGGITQSPKYLFRKEGQNVTLSCEQNLNHDAMYWYRQDPGQGLRLIYYSQIVNDFQKGDIAEGYSVSREKKESFPLTVTSAQKNPTAFYLCASSPRGAGSTYEQYFGPGTRLTVT.

This clonotype showed up just a few times. V and J are TRBV6-1 and TRBJ2-7; no definite D call. Trimming cost V 7 bases and J 2 bases, with 12 bases left between them. CDR3 length: 13 residues. Per germline, CDR1 MNHNS and CDR2 SASEGT. This CDR3 reads CASNGTPTYEQYF. The DNA of the CDR3 is TGTGCCAGCAACGGAACCCCCACCTACGAGCAGTACTTC.

This chain connects TRBV7-2 to TRBJ1-2; the D is unclear. CDR3 length equals 13 residues. V was clipped by 5 bases and J by 3 bases, with 10 bases between them. Germline V gene sequence: CDR1 SGHTA, CDR2 FQGNSA. The CDR3, as DNA: TGTGCCAGCAGCCCACAGACTGACTATGGCTACACCTTC. It is translated as CASSPQTDYGYTF.

This clonotype turned up a few times. V gene TRBV4-1 combines with J gene TRBJ2-2; D might be TRBD1 (5 bases). Trimming took off 0 bases at V and 8 bases at J, with 16 bases between the two ends. The CDR3 consists of 16 residues. Germline V gene sequence: CDR1 MGHRA, CDR2 YSYEKL. CDR3: CASSQDRESPYGELFF. The CDR3 bases are TGCGCCAGCAGCCAAGACAGGGAATCACCTTATGGGGAGCTGTTTTTT.

There are a few counts of this clonotype. The chain uses TRBV7-4 and TRBJ2-7; D call uncertain. The CDR3 is made up of 13 amino acids. CDR1 and CDR2 (germline): SGHVT, SQSDAQ. Trimming took 0 bases from V and 6 from J, leaving 9 bases between them. CDR3 protein: CASSLAAMCEQYF. The DNA for the CDR3 is TGTGCCAGCAGCTTAGCGGCAATGTGCGAGCAGTACTTC.

This clonotype was picked up a small number of times. The V call is TRBV20-1, the J call TRBJ2-5; tentatively, D is TRBD1 (7 bases). This CDR3 contains 14 residues. V was clipped by 0 bases and J by 6 bases, with 14 bases between them. From germline, CDR1 is DFQATT and CDR2 SNEGSKA (reference sequence). CDR3 nucleotides: TGCAGTGCTAGAGATTCAGGGGGGAGTCAGACCCAGTACTTC. This sequence encodes CSARDSGGSQTQYF.